The 22 T cell receptor beta chains in this list originate from one sample, sequenced in a study of T-cell reconstitution after alpha-beta-depleted transplantation in children (dated by TCRdb to the mid-2010s). Library method: PCR. The data were produced on an Illumina HiSeq 2500. Molecular barcoding was employed in the preparation of TCR libraries, with unique molecular identifiers being used to normalize TCRbeta repertoire quantification. In TCRdb, the public reads were trimmed at Q25 with fastp and aligned with MiXCR, with productive beta chains retained. Rows are unified per CDR3 protein, each entry keeping the most common DNA and genes. For this sample the table gives 200,000 to 250,000 distinct CDR3 sequences, of which about a tenth were detected only once. 25% to 30% of the sample belongs to the ten largest clones. The treatment or condition label, read with the paper, signifies: allogeneic hematopoietic cell transplantation with graft depleted of TCRalphabeta T cells and CD19 B cells.

Sample: PBMCs, taken before TCRalphabeta/CD19-depleted stem cell transplant. The receptors here all came from a child under two years old with acute myeloid leukemia, due to receive a stem cell transplant.

V is TRBV4-2 and J is TRBJ1-6, with D hard to call. There are 17 residues in the CDR3. Germline CDR1 is LGHNA and CDR2 is YNFKEQ. Trimming took 0 bases from V and 0 from J, leaving 9 bases between them. CDR3 sequence: CASSQDGQISYNSPLHF. CDR3 sequence (DNA): TGTGCCAGCAGCCAAGATGGTCAGATCTCCTATAATTCACCCCTCCACTTT.

This clonotype has ten or more counts. The CDR3, as DNA: TGTGCCAGCAGGGGGACTAGCGGCCACAATGAGCAGTTCTTC. Translating it yields CASRGTSGHNEQFF. J is TRBJ2-1 and V is TRBV12-3 or TRBV12-4, with 11 bases matching TRBD2. This CDR3 is 14 amino acids long. V lost 6 bases and J lost 5; bases outside the gene matches: 3.

This clonotype was counted at least ten times. The J gene is TRBJ2-2, the V gene TRBV3-1, with D hard to call. The germline V and J ends were trimmed by 3 bases and 7 bases, with 3 bases remaining between them. Germline CDR1 LGHDT, CDR2 YNNKEL (reference sequence). This CDR3 contains 11 residues. CDR3 nucleotides: TGTGCCAGCAGCCAGGTCGGGGAGCTGTTTTTT. As protein: CASSQVGELFF.

This clonotype was counted at least ten times. The V call is TRBV11-3, the J call TRBJ2-3, with TRBD2 identical over 7 bases. Germline V gene data show CDR1 as SGHNT and CDR2 as YENEEA. V shed 1 base and J 3 bases; nucleotides not matched to a gene: 4. The CDR3 loop spans 15 amino acids. The CDR3, as DNA: TGTGCCAGCAGCTTAGGCGCGGGAGAGACAGATACGCAGTATTTT. Translated: CASSLGAGETDTQYF.

This clonotype was observed at least ten times. The rearrangement joins TRBV28 to TRBJ1-4; no clear D gene. CDR1 is MDHEN, CDR2 SYDVKM, per germline. The CDR3 length is 11 residues. The V and J ends lost 11 bases and 3 bases respectively, with 7 bases between them. The CDR3 protein is CAVTSNEKLFF. The CDR3, as DNA: TGTGCCGTGACCTCTAATGAAAAACTGTTTTTT.

The sample holds many counts of this clonotype. The chain joins TRBV20-1 to TRBJ2-3; D perhaps matches TRBD2 (6 bases). The CDR3 length is 14 residues. CDR1 and CDR2 from the germline V gene are DFQATT and SNEGSKA (reference sequence). V was pared by 1 base and J by 3 bases, with 11 bases between. The CDR3: CSARAGSGTDTQYF. The DNA of the CDR3 is TGCAGTGCTAGAGCCGGGAGCGGGACAGATACGCAGTATTTT.

The table lists this clonotype with many counts. This chain's CDR3 is CASSLGTGAYEQYF. In DNA, the CDR3 is TGCGCCAGCAGCTTGGGGACAGGAGCCTACGAGCAGTACTTC. The rearrangement uses TRBV5-1 and TRBJ2-7; 7 bases line up with TRBD1. Germline CDR1 SGHRS, CDR2 YFSETQ. The CDR3 sequence is 14 residues long. After removal of 0 bases from V and 2 bases from J, the junction contained 2 bases not matched to a gene.

There are many counts of this clonotype. The gene calls are TRBV9 and TRBJ2-1; no reliable D call. The CDR3 spans 17 residues. Germline CDR1 reads SGDLS; CDR2 reads YYNGEE. Trimming shortened V by 3 bases and J by 0 bases, and 16 bases separated the two germline ends. The CDR3 bases are TGTGCCAGCAGCGGAAGCCCTCCAGCGCACTCCTACAATGAGCAGTTCTTC. Translation gives CASSGSPPAHSYNEQFF.

This clonotype was seen repeatedly, ten times or more. This chain joins TRBV13 and TRBJ1-6, with D maybe TRBD1 (5 bases). The CDR3 is 15 amino acids. Germline CDR1 reads PRHDT; CDR2 reads FYEKMQ (reference sequence). V lost 0 bases and J lost 7, with 10 bases in between. CDR3 loop: CASSLGAGGNSPLHF. The DNA for the CDR3 is TGTGCCAGCAGCTTAGGGGCGGGGGGGAATTCACCCCTCCACTTT.

This clonotype was recorded many times. CDR3 DNA sequence: TGCAGTGCTGGGGGGGCCACCTACAATGAGCAGTTCTTC. It translates to CSAGGATYNEQFF. This rearrangement joins TRBV20-1 to TRBJ2-1; tentatively, D is TRBD2 (7 bases). This CDR3 spans 13 amino acids. Trimming removed 5 bases at V and 2 bases at J, with 10 bases between. Germline V gene sequence: CDR1 DFQATT, CDR2 SNEGSKA (reference sequence).

This clonotype came up many times. The V gene is TRBV20-1, the J gene TRBJ1-1, with D maybe TRBD1 (6 bases). CDR3 length equals 13 residues. Germline V gene lookup returns CDR1 DFQATT and CDR2 SNEGSKA (reference sequence). Trimming left V 0 bases short and J 8 bases short, with 13 bases between. The CDR3 DNA sequence: TGCAGTGCTAGAGATCACCAGGGGCGGGAAGCTTTCTTT. It codes for CSARDHQGREAFF.

This clonotype was picked up many times. The rearrangement uses TRBV5-1 and TRBJ2-1, with D possibly being TRBD2 (6 bases). Germline CDR1 SGHRS, CDR2 YFSETQ. The CDR3 runs 19 residues. The germline V and J ends were trimmed by 2 bases and 0 bases, with 21 bases remaining between them. For the CDR3, the DNA is TGCGCCAGCAGCTTTGGGGGGTCTAGCGCTTGGAGCTCCTACAATGAGCAGTTCTTC. It yields the protein CASSFGGSSAWSSYNEQFF. The variable domain in full, with the rest retrieved from reference TRBV5-1 and TRBJ2-1, is KAGVTQTPRYLIKTRGQQVTLSCSPISGHRSVSWYQQTPGQGLQFLFEYFSETQRNKGNFPGRFSGRQFSNSRSEMNVSTLELGDSALYLCASSFGGSSAWSSYNEQFFGPGTRLTVL.

The table lists this clonotype with many counts. This sequence joins TRBV14 and TRBJ2-3, with 8 bases that match TRBD2. With V trimmed by 5 bases and J by 3 bases, 1 base remained unmatched. From germline, CDR1 is SGHDN and CDR2 FVKESK. There are 13 residues in the CDR3. The CDR3: CASSGTRTDTQYF. The DNA of the CDR3 is TGTGCCAGCAGCGGGACTAGAACAGATACGCAGTATTTT.

In this sample, this clonotype turned up many times. The chain joins TRBV7-2 to TRBJ2-1; D is possibly TRBD1 (7 bases). The CDR3 length is 16 residues. V lost 5 bases and J 1 base, leaving 15 bases between the germline ends. The germline V gene encodes CDR1 SGHTA and CDR2 FQGNSA. CDR3 DNA sequence: TGTGCCAGCAGCAATCAGGCAGGGGGGTCCTACAATGAGCAGTTCTTC. It encodes CASSNQAGGSYNEQFF.

The sample holds many counts of this clonotype. V and J are TRBV5-1 and TRBJ2-1; 14 nucleotides match TRBD2. CDR3 size: 17 residues. With 3 bases clipped from V and 2 bases from J, the junction kept 4 bases outside the gene matches. Looked up from germline, CDR1 is SGHRS and CDR2 is YFSETQ. CDR3 sequence reads: CASSWMTSGRAYNEQFF. Written as DNA, the CDR3 is TGCGCCAGCAGCTGGATGACTAGCGGGAGGGCCTACAATGAGCAGTTCTTC.

This clonotype has at least ten counts. The chain combines TRBV5-1 with TRBJ2-5; D call uncertain. This CDR3 is 14 amino acids long. Germline CDR1 is SGHRS and CDR2 is YFSETQ. Trimming removed 4 bases at V and 1 base at J, with 11 bases between. The CDR3 protein is CASSPVYSQETQYF. As DNA, the CDR3 is TGCGCCAGCAGCCCCGTCTACTCCCAAGAGACCCAGTACTTC. Drawing the rest from reference TRBV5-1 and TRBJ2-5, the complete variable domain is KAGVTQTPRYLIKTRGQQVTLSCSPISGHRSVSWYQQTPGQGLQFLFEYFSETQRNKGNFPGRFSGRQFSNSRSEMNVSTLELGDSALYLCASSPVYSQETQYFGPGTRLLVL.

This clonotype was recorded many times. The rearrangement joins TRBV7-2 to TRBJ2-5, with TRBD1 matching over 11 bases. V lost 3 bases, J lost 6 bases, and 6 bases stayed unmatched. This CDR3 has 15 residues. Germline assignment: CDR1 SGHTA and CDR2 FQGNSA. In nucleotides, the CDR3 is TGTGCCAGCAGCTTTGGGGGACAGGGGGTAAAGACCCAGTACTTC. Amino acid sequence: CASSFGGQGVKTQYF.

At least ten counts were recorded for this clonotype. The V call is TRBV7-2, the J call TRBJ1-5; tentatively, D is TRBD1 (5 bases). Trimming removed 4 bases at V and 3 bases at J, with 7 bases between. Germline V gene data show CDR1 as SGHTA and CDR2 as FQGNSA. This CDR3 comprises 13 residues. This chain's CDR3 is CASSSGPNQPQHF. The CDR3 bases are TGTGCCAGCAGCTCGGGACCCAATCAGCCCCAGCATTTT. Full variable domain (rest looked up from reference TRBV7-2 and TRBJ1-5): GAGVSQSPSNKVTEKGKDVELRCDPISGHTALYWYRQSLGQGLEFLIYFQGNSAPDKSGLPSDRFSAERTGGSVSTLTIQRTQQEDSAVYLCASSSGPNQPQHFGDGTRLSIL.

This clonotype was counted many times. The chain is built from TRBV14 and TRBJ2-5; D is uncertain. The germline V and J ends were trimmed by 4 bases and 7 bases, with 10 bases remaining between them. There are 12 residues in the CDR3. Germline loops: CDR1 SGHDN, CDR2 FVKESK. CDR3 DNA: TGTGCCAGCAGCCTATACGATGGGACCCAGTACTTC. Protein sequence: CASSLYDGTQYF.

This clonotype has ten or more counts. The chain is built from TRBV7-8 and TRBJ1-1; 7 nucleotides line up with TRBD1. V lost 4 bases, J lost 7 bases, and 3 bases stayed unmatched. Germline CDR1 SGHVS, CDR2 FQNEAQ. This CDR3 is 12 amino acids long. The CDR3 sequence: CASSSRQGEAFF. CDR3 bases: TGTGCCAGCAGCTCCCGACAGGGTGAAGCTTTCTTT.

V is TRBV6-1 and J is TRBJ2-7, with 10 bases aligning to TRBD1. J gave up 5 bases and V 7 bases, and 11 bases lay outside the gene matches. The CDR3 is 15 amino acids. Germline values: CDR1 MNHNS, CDR2 SASEGT. The CDR3 DNA reads TGTGCCAGCACCCCATTGGGACAGGGGCGGCACGAGCAGTACTTC. This gives the protein CASTPLGQGRHEQYF.

This clonotype was seen at least ten times. This chain connects TRBV25-1 to TRBJ1-1; D not certain. Germline V lookup: CDR1 MGHDK, CDR2 SYGVNS. Trimming left V 6 bases short and J 4 bases short, with 6 bases between. The CDR3 extends over 11 amino acids. DNA of the CDR3: TGTGCCAGCAGGAGTGGCACTGAAGCTTTCTTT. Residues: CASRSGTEAFF.